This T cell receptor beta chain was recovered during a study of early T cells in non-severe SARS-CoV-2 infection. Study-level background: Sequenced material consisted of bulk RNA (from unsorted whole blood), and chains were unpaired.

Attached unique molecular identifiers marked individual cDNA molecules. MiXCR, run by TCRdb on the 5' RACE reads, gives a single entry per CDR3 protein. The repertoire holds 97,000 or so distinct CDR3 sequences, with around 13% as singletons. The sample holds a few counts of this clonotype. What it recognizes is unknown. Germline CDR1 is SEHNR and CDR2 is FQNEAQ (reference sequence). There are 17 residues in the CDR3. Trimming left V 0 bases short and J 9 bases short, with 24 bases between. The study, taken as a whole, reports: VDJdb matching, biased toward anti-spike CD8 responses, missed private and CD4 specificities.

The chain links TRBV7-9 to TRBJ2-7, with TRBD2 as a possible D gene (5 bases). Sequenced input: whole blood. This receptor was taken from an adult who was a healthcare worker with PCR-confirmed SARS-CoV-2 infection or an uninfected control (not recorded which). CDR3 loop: CASSLASGQTTSPRQYF. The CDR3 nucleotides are TGTGCCAGCAGCTTAGCATCCGGGCAGACTACATCCCCGAGGCAGTACTTC.